This TCR beta chain was documented in a study of blood T cell repertoires in COVID-19. As for the study in general: Spain, Italy and the United States supplied samples that represented acute and convalescent COVID-19. Sources were T cells, B-cell-depleted T cells, or PBMCs; the material itself was cDNA or gDNA.

Germline V gives CDR1 LGHNA, CDR2 YNFKEQ. This CDR3 has 15 residues. The ends were cut back, 3 bases at V and 0 bases at J, with 12 bases in the middle. The authors' processing: How many nucleated cells were present was estimated from reference gene primer amplification. Repertoires were generated with immunoSEQ multiplex PCR, while TCRdb's copy carries only in-frame clones and drops some. That table furnishes V, J and clone size, whereas the DNA furnished D and trimming. The profile covers under 45,000 clones, with 65% to 90% appearing a single time and more than 5% taken by the ten largest. Sequenced material: peripheral blood. The clonotype originates from a man aged 35-49 years with active COVID-19. The J gene is TRBJ2-7, the V gene TRBV4-2; perhaps TRBD2 as D (5 bases). CDR3 region: CASSHRRELSYEQYF. The CDR3 DNA is TGTGCCAGCAGCCACCGACGGGAACTCTCCTACGAGCAGTACTTC.